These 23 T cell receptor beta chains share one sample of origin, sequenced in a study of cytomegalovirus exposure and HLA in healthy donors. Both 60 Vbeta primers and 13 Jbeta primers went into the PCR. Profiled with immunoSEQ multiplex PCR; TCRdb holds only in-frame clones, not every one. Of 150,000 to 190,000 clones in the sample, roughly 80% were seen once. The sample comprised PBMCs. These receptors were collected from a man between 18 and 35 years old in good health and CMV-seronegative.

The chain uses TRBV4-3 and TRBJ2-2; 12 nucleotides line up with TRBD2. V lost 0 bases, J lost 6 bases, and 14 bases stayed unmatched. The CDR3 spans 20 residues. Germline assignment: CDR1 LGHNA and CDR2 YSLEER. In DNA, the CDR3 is TGCGCCAGCAGCCAAGAGGGGGGGGCTAGCGGGAGGGGGGTTCCCGGGGAGCTGTTTTTT. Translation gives CASSQEGGASGRGVPGELFF.

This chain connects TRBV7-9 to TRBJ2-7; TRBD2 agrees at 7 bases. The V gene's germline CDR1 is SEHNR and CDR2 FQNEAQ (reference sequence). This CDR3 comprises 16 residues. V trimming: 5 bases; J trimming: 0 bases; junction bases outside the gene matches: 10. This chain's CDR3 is CASSPLGRKGSYEQYF. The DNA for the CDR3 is TGTGCCAGCAGCCCCCTCGGGAGGAAGGGCTCCTACGAGCAGTACTTC.

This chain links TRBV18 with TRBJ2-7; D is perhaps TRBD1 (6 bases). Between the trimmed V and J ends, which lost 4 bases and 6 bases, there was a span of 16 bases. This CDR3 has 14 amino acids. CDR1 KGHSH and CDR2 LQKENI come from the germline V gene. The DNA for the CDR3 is TGTGCCAGCTCACAGGATGGATCAGGGGTCGAGCAGTACTTC. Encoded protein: CASSQDGSGVEQYF.

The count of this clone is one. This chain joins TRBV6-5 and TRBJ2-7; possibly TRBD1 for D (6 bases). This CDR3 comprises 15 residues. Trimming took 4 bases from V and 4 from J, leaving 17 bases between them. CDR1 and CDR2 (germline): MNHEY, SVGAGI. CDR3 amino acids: CASSSVLTGMYEQYF. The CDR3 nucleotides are TGTGCCAGCAGTTCGGTCCTCACAGGGATGTACGAGCAGTACTTC.

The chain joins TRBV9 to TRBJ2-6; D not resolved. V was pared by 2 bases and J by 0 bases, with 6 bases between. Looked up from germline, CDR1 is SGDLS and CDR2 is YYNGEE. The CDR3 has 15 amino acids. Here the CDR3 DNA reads TGTGCCAGCAGCGTCCAATCCTCTGGGGCCAACGTCCTGACTTTC. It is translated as CASSVQSSGANVLTF.

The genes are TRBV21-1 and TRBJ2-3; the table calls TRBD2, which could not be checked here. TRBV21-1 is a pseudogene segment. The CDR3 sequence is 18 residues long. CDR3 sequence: CASSKAQAGRGVTDTQYF. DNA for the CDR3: TGTGCCAGCAGCAAAGCCCAAGCGGGACGGGGTGTAACAGATACGCAGTATTTT.

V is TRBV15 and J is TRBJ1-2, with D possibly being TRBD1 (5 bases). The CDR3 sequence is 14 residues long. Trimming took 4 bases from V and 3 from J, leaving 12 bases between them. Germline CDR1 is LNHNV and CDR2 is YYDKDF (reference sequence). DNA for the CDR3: TGTGCCACCAGCACCGGCAGGGAGGACTATGGCTACACCTTC. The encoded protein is CATSTGREDYGYTF.

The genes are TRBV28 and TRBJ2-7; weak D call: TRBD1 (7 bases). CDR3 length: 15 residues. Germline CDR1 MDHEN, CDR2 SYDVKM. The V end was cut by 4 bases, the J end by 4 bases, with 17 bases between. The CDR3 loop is CASSSPDRAGYEQYF. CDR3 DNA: TGTGCCAGCAGTTCGCCCGACAGGGCGGGGTACGAGCAGTACTTC.

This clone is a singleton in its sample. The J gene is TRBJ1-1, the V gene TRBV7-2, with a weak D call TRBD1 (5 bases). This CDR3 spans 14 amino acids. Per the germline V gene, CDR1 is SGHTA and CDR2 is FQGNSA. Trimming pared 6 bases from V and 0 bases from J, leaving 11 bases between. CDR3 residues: CASRSDSLNTEAFF. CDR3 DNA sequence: TGTGCCAGCAGGTCTGACAGCCTGAACACTGAAGCTTTCTTT. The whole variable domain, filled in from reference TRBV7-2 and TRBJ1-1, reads GAGVSQSPSNKVTEKGKDVELRCDPISGHTALYWYRQSLGQGLEFLIYFQGNSAPDKSGLPSDRFSAERTGGSVSTLTIQRTQQEDSAVYLCASRSDSLNTEAFFGQGTRLTVV.

CDR3 residues: CASSPWQAGGPKETQYF. In DNA, the CDR3 is TGTGCCAGCTCACCGTGGCAAGCGGGAGGGCCGAAGGAGACCCAGTACTTC. This rearrangement joins TRBV18 to TRBJ2-5, with TRBD2 matching over 10 bases. Per the germline V gene, CDR1 is KGHSH and CDR2 is LQKENI. The CDR3 is 17 residues long. V lost 3 bases, J lost 5 bases, and 12 bases stayed unmatched.

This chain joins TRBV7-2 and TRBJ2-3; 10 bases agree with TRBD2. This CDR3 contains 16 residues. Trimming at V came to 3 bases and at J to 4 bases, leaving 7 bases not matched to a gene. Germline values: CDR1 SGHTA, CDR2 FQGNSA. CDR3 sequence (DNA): TGTGCCAGCAGCTTGTACGGCGGGACTAGCGCAGATACGCAGTATTTT. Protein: CASSLYGGTSADTQYF.

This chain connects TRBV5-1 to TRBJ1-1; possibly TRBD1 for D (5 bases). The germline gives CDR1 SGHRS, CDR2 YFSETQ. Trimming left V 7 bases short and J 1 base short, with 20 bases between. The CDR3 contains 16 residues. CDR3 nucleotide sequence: TGCGCCAGCCGACCAGAGGTAGGGGCCCCGAACACTGAAGCTTTCTTT. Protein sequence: CASRPEVGAPNTEAFF.

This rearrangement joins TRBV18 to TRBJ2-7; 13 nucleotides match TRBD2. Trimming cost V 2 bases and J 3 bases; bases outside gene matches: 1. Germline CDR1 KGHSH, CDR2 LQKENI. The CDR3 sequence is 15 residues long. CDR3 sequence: CASSPGLAGDYEQYF. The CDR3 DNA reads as TGTGCCAGCTCACCAGGACTAGCGGGAGACTACGAGCAGTACTTC.

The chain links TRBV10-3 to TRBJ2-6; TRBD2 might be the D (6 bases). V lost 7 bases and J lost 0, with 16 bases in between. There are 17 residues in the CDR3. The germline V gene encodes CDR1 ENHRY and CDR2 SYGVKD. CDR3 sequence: CAINRGDFGSGANVLTF. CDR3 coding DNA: TGTGCCATCAACCGCGGGGACTTCGGCTCTGGGGCCAACGTCCTGACTTTC.

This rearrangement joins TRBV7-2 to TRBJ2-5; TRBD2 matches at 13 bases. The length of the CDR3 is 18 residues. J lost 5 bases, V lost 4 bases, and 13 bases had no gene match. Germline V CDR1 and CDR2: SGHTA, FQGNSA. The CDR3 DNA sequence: TGTGCCAGCAGCTCTCCTTTAGAGGGACTAGCGGGAAGGGAGACCCAGTACTTC. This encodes CASSSPLEGLAGRETQYF.

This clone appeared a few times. In nucleotides, the CDR3 is TGTGCCATCAGTGAGCAAAACTCTGGGGCCAACGTCCTGACTTTC. This sequence encodes CAISEQNSGANVLTF. The rearrangement uses TRBV10-3 and TRBJ2-6, with D unclear. V was clipped by 2 bases and J by 0 bases, with 5 bases between them. CDR1 and CDR2 from the germline V gene are ENHRY and SYGVKD. This CDR3 contains 15 residues.

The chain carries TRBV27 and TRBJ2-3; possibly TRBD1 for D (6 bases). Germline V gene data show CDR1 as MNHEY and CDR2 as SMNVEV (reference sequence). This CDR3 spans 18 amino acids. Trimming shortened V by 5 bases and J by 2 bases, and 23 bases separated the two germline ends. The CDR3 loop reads CASSPYRESMVHTDTQYF. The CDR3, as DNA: TGTGCCAGCAGTCCCTACAGGGAGAGTATGGTTCACACAGATACGCAGTATTTT.

DNA for the CDR3: TGTGCCAGCAGCTTACCAGGGATTAACAATGAGCAGTTCTTC. Amino acids: CASSLPGINNEQFF. The chain couples TRBV5-6 to TRBJ2-1; D may be TRBD1 (5 bases). Germline V lookup: CDR1 SGHDT, CDR2 YYEEEE. The CDR3 is made up of 14 amino acids. The V and J ends lost 2 bases and 5 bases respectively, with 11 bases between them.

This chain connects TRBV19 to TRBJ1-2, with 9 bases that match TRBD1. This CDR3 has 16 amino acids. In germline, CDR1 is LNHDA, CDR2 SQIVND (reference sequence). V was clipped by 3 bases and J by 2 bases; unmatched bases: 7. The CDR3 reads CASSIGDRENNYGYTF. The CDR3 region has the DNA TGTGCCAGTAGTATCGGGGACAGGGAGAACAACTATGGCTACACCTTC.

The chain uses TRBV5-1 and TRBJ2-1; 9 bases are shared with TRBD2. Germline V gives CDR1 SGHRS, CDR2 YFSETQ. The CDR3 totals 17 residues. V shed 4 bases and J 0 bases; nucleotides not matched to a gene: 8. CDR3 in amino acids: CASSPGTSRSSYNEQFF. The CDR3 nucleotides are TGCGCCAGCAGCCCCGGGACTAGCCGTAGCTCCTACAATGAGCAGTTCTTC.

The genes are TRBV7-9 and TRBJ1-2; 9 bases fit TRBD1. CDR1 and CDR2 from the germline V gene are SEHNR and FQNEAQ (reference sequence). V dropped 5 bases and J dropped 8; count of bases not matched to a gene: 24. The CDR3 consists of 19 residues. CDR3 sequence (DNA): TGTGCCAGCAGCCAGGGGGTGCGGCGACAGGGGGTCTCCGGAGGGGGCTACACCTTC. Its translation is CASSQGVRRQGVSGGGYTF.

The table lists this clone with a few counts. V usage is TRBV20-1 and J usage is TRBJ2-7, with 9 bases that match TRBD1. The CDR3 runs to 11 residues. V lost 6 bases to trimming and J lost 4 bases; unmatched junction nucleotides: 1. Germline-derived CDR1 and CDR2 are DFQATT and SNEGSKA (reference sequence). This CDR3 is CSAGTGYEQYF. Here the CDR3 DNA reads TGCAGTGCGGGGACAGGGTACGAGCAGTACTTC.

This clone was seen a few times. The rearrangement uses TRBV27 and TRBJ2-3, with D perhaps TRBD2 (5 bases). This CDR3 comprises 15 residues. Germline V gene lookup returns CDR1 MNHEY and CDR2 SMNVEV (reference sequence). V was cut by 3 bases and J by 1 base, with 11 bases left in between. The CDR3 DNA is TGTGCCAGCAGTTTTATGGGTAGCGGCACAGATACGCAGTATTTT. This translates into CASSFMGSGTDTQYF.